This TCR beta chain is from a study of naive and memory T cell subsets. The length of the CDR3 is 16 residues. Germline values: CDR1 SQVTM, CDR2 ANQGSEA. Trimming shortened V by 1 base and J by 4 bases, and 19 bases separated the two germline ends. TCR cDNA received a 3' ligated oligonucleotide that carried a UMI. Whole-blood samples were roughly 2.7 ml of peripheral blood from healthy adult volunteers. Unsorted total RNA, about 1 to 1000 ng, was DNase treated before reverse transcription. Ligated cDNA underwent four rounds of PCR with nested alpha and beta constant region primers and SP2. Alpha and beta constant region primers primed reverse transcription for blood and skin samples. TCRdb re-called the 5' RACE reads through MiXCR, storing one row per CDR3 protein. There are tens of thousands of distinct CDR3 sequences in the sample; roughly 7% occur only once, and roughly a tenth lies in the top ten.

There are a few counts of this clonotype. A much larger clone lies one base from this, so it may be a read error. The TCR sequence derives from a male donor in good health. The chain uses TRBV29-1 and TRBJ2-5; TRBD2 might be the D (5 bases). This chain's CDR3 is CSVEADEVGDRETQYF. CDR3 coding DNA: TGCAGCGTTGAAGCAGACGAGGTGGGAGATCGAGAGACCCAGTACTTC.